This TCR beta chain was recovered during a study of beta chain features in type 1 diabetes. Study-wide results and limits: TCRB CDR3 length was moderately but significantly reduced in all four CD4+ subsets of Type 1 diabetes patients.

Of the isolated RNA, all was reverse transcribed, and so the sequenced material was expressed TCRB transcripts. Data came from immunoSEQ multiplex PCR; TCRdb stores just in-frame clones and leaves some out. The sample records some 150,000 clones, about 12% being singletons. Every donor provided one heparinised blood draw, which averaged approximately 100 mL. Using CD45RO/CCR7/CD25/CD127/CD95/CD27, CD4+ naive, central memory, regulatory and stem cell-like memory cells were sorted. The V gene's germline CDR1 is LNHDA and CDR2 SQIVND (reference sequence). V gave up 5 bases and J gave up 3 bases, with 19 bases separating them. CDR3 length equals 16 residues. The sample holds a few counts of this clone. Its matching antigen is unknown.

The J gene is TRBJ1-1, the V gene TRBV19; D ambiguous. This TCR derives from a man between 18 and 29 years old with type 1 diabetes. The sequenced material came from central memory CD4+ T cells from blood. CDR3 nucleotides: TGTGCCAGTAGTCCCAGCCAGAGGCGGTTTGACACTGAAGCTTTCTTT. This codes for CASSPSQRRFDTEAFF.